Here is one T cell receptor beta chain with its context. Germline CDR1 is SGHVS and CDR2 is FQNEAQ. V shed 1 base and J 2 bases; nucleotides not matched to a gene: 0. The CDR3 totals 15 residues. The sample originates from a study of cytomegalovirus exposure and HLA in healthy donors. With 60 Vbeta and 13 Jbeta primers, the PCR was carried out. The method was immunoSEQ multiplex PCR; TCRdb's version includes in-frame clones alone and lacks a portion of them. This table has about 52,000 clones, over 60% appearing once. The TCR was taken from a woman between 50 and 59 years old in good health and CMV-seronegative. This rearrangement joins TRBV7-8 to TRBJ1-5, with 9 positions matching TRBD1. Sequencing used PBMCs. The chain's CDR3 is CASSLGDRGNQPQHF. CDR3 nucleotide sequence: TGTGCCAGCAGCTTAGGGGACAGGGGCAATCAGCCCCAGCATTTT.